This TCR beta chain was sequenced in a study of shared T cell receptors in the human thymus. The method was immunoSEQ multiplex PCR; TCRdb's version includes in-frame clones alone and lacks a portion of them. The sample contains about 660,000 clones, roughly 90% of which appear only once. The same sample was also used in a study of human thymus T cells. As that study records: Thymic repertoires from unrelated individuals overlapped highly, related research reported.

The source is a boy less than two years old with a congenital heart defect. Sequences were obtained from thymocytes.

CDR3 residues: CASSPRGWNTEAFF. CDR3 bases: TGTGCCAGCAGCCCCAGGGGGTGGAACACTGAAGCTTTCTTT. The chain combines TRBV11-3 with TRBJ1-1; 7 positions agree with TRBD1. The germline V gene has CDR1 SGHNT and CDR2 YENEEA. Germline trimming cut 5 bases from V and 1 base from J; bases unmatched to any gene: 4. The CDR3 runs 14 residues.